The 29 T cell receptor beta chains in this list originate from one sample, sequenced in a study of T cells in Graves' hyperthyroidism and ophthalmopathy. Amplification yielded TCR beta CDR3 regions, with RNA transcripts as the source. The study used the HTBI primer set for a first-round RT-PCR of the TCR CDR3. TCRdb re-analysed the multiplex PCR reads in MiXCR, keeping a single row per CDR3 protein. The table shows around 500,000 distinct CDR3 sequences, with about 20% occurring only once. The sample consisted of blood. Receptor source: a woman aged 70 to 79 with Graves' ophthalmopathy.

This clonotype was counted only a few times. The chain couples TRBV7-3 to TRBJ2-1; D ambiguous. The ends were cut back, 3 bases at V and 6 bases at J, with 12 bases in the middle. This CDR3 contains 14 residues. The germline gives CDR1 SGHTA, CDR2 FQGTGA. In DNA form, the CDR3 reads TGTGCCAGCAGCTTGAGTGTCCCCAGCAATGAGCAGTTCTTC. Protein product: CASSLSVPSNEQFF.

In DNA, the CDR3 is TGTGCCAGCTCCGGACAGGGCTCCTATAATTCACCCCTCCACTTT. Its translation: CASSGQGSYNSPLHF. J is TRBJ1-6 and V is TRBV27, with 8 bases aligning to TRBD1. This CDR3 has 15 amino acids. With 8 bases clipped from V and 0 bases from J, the junction kept 3 bases outside the gene matches. Germline CDR1 MNHEY, CDR2 SMNVEV (reference sequence).

This rearrangement joins TRBV19 to TRBJ1-2; D gene uncertain. V gave up 5 bases and J gave up 4 bases, with 20 bases separating them. CDR1 is LNHDA and CDR2 is SQIVND in the germline V gene (reference sequence). CDR3 length: 16 residues. The CDR3 DNA follows: TGTGCCAGTAGTTTAATCATTAGGACCGGAGGCTATGGCTACACCTTC. Translation: CASSLIIRTGGYGYTF.

A word on this clonotype: Given a much more abundant clone one base away, this may be a read error. The J gene is TRBJ2-2, the V gene TRBV28, with D hard to call. The J call is in doubt because the DNA end fits TRBJ1-1 better. CDR1 and CDR2 from the germline V gene are MDHEN and SYDVKM. The CDR3 covers 13 residues. The CDR3 here is CASSLKGKAGAFF. In nucleotides, the CDR3 is TGTGCCAGCAGTTTAAAAGGGAAGGCTGGAGCTTTCTTT.

This clonotype occurred many times. The chain recombines TRBV12-5 with TRBJ1-2; no firm D call. V shed 5 bases and J shed 4 bases, with 11 bases lying between them. The CDR3 length is 13 residues. Germline CDR1 and CDR2: LGHNT and FRNRAP. The CDR3 nucleotides read TGTGCTAGTGGTCCGGACGGAAGCTATGGCTACACCTTC. This gives the protein CASGPDGSYGYTF.

The rearrangement joins TRBV6-1 to TRBJ2-7; possibly TRBD1 or TRBD2 for D (5 bases each). The germline V and J ends were trimmed by 7 bases and 4 bases, with 20 bases remaining between them. This CDR3 spans 15 amino acids. Looked up from germline, CDR1 is MNHNS and CDR2 is SASEGT. The chain's CDR3 is CASTKFRDPPYEQYF. The CDR3 nucleotides are TGTGCCAGCACCAAATTCAGGGACCCCCCTTACGAGCAGTACTTC.

A remark on this clonotype: A much larger clonotype is one base distant, so this may be a read error. The rearrangement links TRBV28 to TRBJ2-5; the D is unclear. The V gene lost 10 bases and the J gene lost 0 bases, with 12 bases spanning the gap. Germline V CDR1 and CDR2: MDHEN, SYDVKM. This CDR3 is built from 13 residues. The CDR3 bases are TGTGCCACCCAGAGTTACAACCAAGAGACCCAGTACTTC. As protein: CATQSYNQETQYF. Combining the CDR3 with reference TRBV28 and TRBJ2-5 gives the whole variable domain DVKVTQSSRYLVKRTGEKVFLECVQDMDHENMFWYRQDPGLGLRLIYFSYDVKMKEKGDIPEGYSVSREKKERFSLILESASTNQTSMYLCATQSYNQETQYFGPGTRLLVL.

The V call is TRBV19, the J call TRBJ2-7; unclear D gene. The germline gives CDR1 LNHDA, CDR2 SQIVND (reference sequence). The CDR3 is 12 amino acids. V lost 11 bases, J lost 7 bases, and 18 bases lay in between. The chain's CDR3 is CAGEEWVREQYF. CDR3 DNA: TGTGCCGGAGAGGAGTGGGTACGGGAGCAGTACTTC.

The chain carries TRBV10-3 and TRBJ1-1; 8 nucleotides line up with TRBD1. CDR1 and CDR2 from the germline V gene are ENHRY and SYGVKD. The CDR3 runs 14 residues. Trimming took 7 bases from V and 5 from J; bases not matched to a gene: 9. CDR3: CAITTTGERTEAFF. The CDR3 DNA sequence: TGTGCCATCACCACGACAGGGGAGAGAACTGAAGCTTTCTTT.

This clonotype occurred many times. This chain uses TRBV6-1 with TRBJ1-1; a possible D gene is TRBD1 (5 bases). This CDR3 has 15 amino acids. Germline V gene sequence: CDR1 MNHNS, CDR2 SASEGT. Deletions cut 7 bases from V and 2 bases from J, with 17 bases between. CDR3 protein: CASIPPGGGNTEAFF. CDR3 sequence (DNA): TGTGCCAGCATCCCTCCCGGCGGGGGAAACACTGAAGCTTTCTTT.

This clonotype showed up many times. The chain recombines TRBV6-1 with TRBJ2-7; 9 bases align to TRBD2. CDR1 is MNHNS and CDR2 is SASEGT in the germline V gene. Trimming took 0 bases from V and 4 from J; bases not matched to a gene: 7. There are 16 residues in the CDR3. This CDR3 is CASSEAPSGRFYEQYF. The DNA for the CDR3 is TGTGCCAGCAGTGAAGCGCCCAGCGGGAGGTTTTACGAGCAGTACTTC.

J is TRBJ2-1 and V is TRBV29-1; D perhaps matches TRBD1 (5 bases). Looked up from germline, CDR1 is SQVTM and CDR2 is ANQGSEA. This CDR3 region has 13 residues. The V gene lost 2 bases and the J gene lost 13 bases, with 18 bases spanning the gap. CDR3 DNA: TGCAGCGTTGAAAACGGTGGGGCACGTCAACAGTTCTTC. Amino acid sequence: CSVENGGARQQFF.

The V call is TRBV5-1, the J call TRBJ1-6, with TRBD1 matching over 8 bases. CDR1 and CDR2 (germline): SGHRS, YFSETQ. The length of the CDR3 is 15 residues. V was clipped by 1 base and J by 9 bases; unmatched bases: 6. CDR3 protein: CASSLHPGGSSPLHF. For the CDR3, the DNA is TGCGCCAGCAGCTTGCATCCAGGGGGCAGTTCACCCCTCCACTTT.

The gene calls are TRBV7-9 and TRBJ1-1, with 7 bases identical to TRBD1. The germline V gene has CDR1 SEHNR and CDR2 FQNEAQ (reference sequence). J was trimmed by 4 bases and V by 7 bases; bases with no gene match: 12. The CDR3 spans 15 residues. The CDR3 region is CASTKGAGWVTEAFF. In DNA, the CDR3 is TGTGCCAGCACCAAGGGGGCAGGGTGGGTCACTGAAGCTTTCTTT.

The rearrangement joins TRBV10-2 to TRBJ2-1; tentatively, D is TRBD1 (6 bases). V lost 4 bases to trimming and J lost 5 bases, with 18 bases between them. This CDR3 region has 16 residues. The V gene's germline CDR1 is WSHSY and CDR2 SAAADI. CDR3 nucleotides: TGCGCCAGCAGTGGCCTCACTAGAGGGGGAGACAATGAGCAGTTCTTC. Translation gives CASSGLTRGGDNEQFF.

The chain joins TRBV6-2 or TRBV6-3 to TRBJ1-1; 7 bases align to TRBD1. This CDR3 has 14 amino acids. Germline-derived CDR1 and CDR2 are MNHEY and SVGEGT. J was trimmed by 0 bases and V by 9 bases; bases with no gene match: 7. DNA for the CDR3: TGTGCCAGTTCGACAGGGCCCATGAACACTGAAGCTTTCTTT. Amino acid sequence: CASSTGPMNTEAFF.

This clonotype was counted between two and nine times. The J gene is TRBJ1-2, the V gene TRBV6-5; TRBD1 agrees at 9 bases. Germline trimming cut 0 bases from V and 4 bases from J; bases unmatched to any gene: 0. The germline CDR1 and CDR2 sequences are MNHEY and SVGAGI. The CDR3 totals 14 residues. The CDR3 loop is CASSYSTGGYGYTF. CDR3 in DNA: TGTGCCAGCAGTTACTCGACAGGGGGCTATGGCTACACCTTC.

This clonotype was observed many times. The chain carries TRBV18 and TRBJ1-1, with D perhaps TRBD1 (5 bases). V was trimmed by 4 bases and J by 4 bases, leaving 13 bases between them. Germline lookup yields CDR1 KGHSH and CDR2 LQKENI. The CDR3 loop spans 14 amino acids. The CDR3 DNA sequence: TGTGCCAGCTCACTGACAGAGCTGAGCACTGAAGCTTTCTTT. Its translation is CASSLTELSTEAFF.

A single count supports this clonotype. A single base separates this from a much larger clone, so it may be a read error. The chain links TRBV7-9 to TRBJ2-1, with D possibly matching TRBD1 (5 bases). Matching the DNA end better, TRBJ2-7 makes the J call doubtful. The CDR3 is made up of 13 amino acids. CDR1 is SEHNR and CDR2 is FQNEAQ in the germline V gene (reference sequence). The CDR3: CASGREVYNEQYF. As DNA, the CDR3 is TGTGCCAGCGGCAGGGAAGTTTACAATGAGCAGTACTTC.

The chain has TRBV12-3 or TRBV12-4 and TRBJ1-1; D unresolved. This CDR3 is 14 amino acids long. Trimming took 6 bases from V and 4 from J, leaving 15 bases between them. The CDR3 region has the DNA TGTGCCAGCAGCAGTACGCCATCGAGCACTGAAGCTTTCTTT. Translated, it gives CASSSTPSSTEAFF.

This chain connects TRBV7-6 to TRBJ2-1, with D tentatively TRBD2 (6 bases). Germline assignment: CDR1 SGHVS and CDR2 FNYEAQ. The V and J ends lost 2 bases and 0 bases respectively, with 14 bases between them. The CDR3 extends over 17 amino acids. The CDR3 DNA reads as TGTGCCAGCAGCTTAACATCTAGCGCCCTCTCCTACAATGAGCAGTTCTTC. Its translation is CASSLTSSALSYNEQFF.

The J gene is TRBJ2-1, the V gene TRBV6-2 or TRBV6-3; 11 bases are shared with TRBD1. Trimming cost V 7 bases and J 7 bases; bases outside gene matches: 12. The CDR3 totals 16 residues. The V gene's germline CDR1 is MNHEY and CDR2 SVGEGT. This chain's CDR3 is CASTELTGTGGNEQFF. In DNA form, the CDR3 reads TGTGCCAGCACGGAATTAACCGGGACAGGGGGGAATGAGCAGTTCTTC.

The chain carries TRBV7-8 and TRBJ1-1; D is ambiguous. Trimming pared 2 bases from V and 7 bases from J, leaving 26 bases between. The CDR3 runs to 18 residues. In germline, CDR1 is SGHVS, CDR2 FQNEAQ. In DNA form, the CDR3 reads TGTGCCAGCAGCTTATTAGTTCGGGGATCCCTGGGCGGTTTTGAAGCTTTCTTT. This gives the protein CASSLLVRGSLGGFEAFF.

The rearrangement uses TRBV5-1 and TRBJ2-7, with TRBD2 matching over 10 bases. Unmatched junction bases numbered 7, after V lost 0 bases and J lost 7 bases. Germline V gene lookup returns CDR1 SGHRS and CDR2 YFSETQ. This CDR3 is built from 15 residues. CDR3 loop: CASSLELSGRREQYF. The CDR3 bases are TGCGCCAGCAGCTTGGAACTTAGCGGGAGGAGGGAGCAGTACTTC.

This clonotype appeared many times. The rearrangement links TRBV7-2 to TRBJ1-3; D remains unclear. Trimming removed 5 bases from V and 8 bases from J, with 19 bases in between. The germline CDR1 and CDR2 sequences are SGHTA and FQGNSA. This CDR3 region has 15 residues. CDR3 loop: CASSRPGFSRDTIYF. CDR3 nucleotide sequence: TGTGCCAGCAGCCGACCTGGGTTCAGTCGGGACACCATATATTTT.

For the CDR3, the DNA is TGTGCCAGCACCCCCGCCCCGGATTCCTCCTACGAGCAGTACTTC. It encodes CASTPAPDSSYEQYF. This chain links TRBV2 with TRBJ2-7; D ambiguous. The CDR3 is 15 residues long. V was shortened by 7 bases and J by 0 bases, with 16 bases between the two germline ends. The V gene's germline CDR1 is SNHLY and CDR2 FYNNEI.

This clonotype was picked up many times. The chain links TRBV7-2 to TRBJ1-5; D call uncertain. The germline CDR1 and CDR2 sequences are SGHTA and FQGNSA. Between the trimmed V and J ends, which lost 1 base and 1 base, there was a span of 8 bases. This CDR3 spans 15 amino acids. The CDR3 here is CASSLEAISNQPQHF. CDR3 DNA sequence: TGTGCCAGCAGCTTAGAAGCGATCAGCAATCAGCCCCAGCATTTT. The full variable domain, with the rest looked up from reference TRBV7-2 and TRBJ1-5, is GAGVSQSPSNKVTEKGKDVELRCDPISGHTALYWYRQSLGQGLEFLIYFQGNSAPDKSGLPSDRFSAERTGGSVSTLTIQRTQQEDSAVYLCASSLEAISNQPQHFGDGTRLSIL.

In its sample, this clonotype was seen a few times. The chain recombines TRBV5-1 with TRBJ2-2; a possible D gene is TRBD1 (6 bases). Per germline, CDR1 SGHRS and CDR2 YFSETQ. V was trimmed by 3 bases and J by 3 bases, leaving 9 bases between them. The CDR3 length is 14 residues. The CDR3 loop is CASSWDTDTGELFF. For the CDR3, the DNA is TGCGCCAGCAGCTGGGACACCGACACCGGGGAGCTGTTTTTT.

This clonotype was seen only a few times. This chain links TRBV3-1 with TRBJ1-2; 7 nucleotides match TRBD1. The germline V gene encodes CDR1 LGHDT and CDR2 YNNKEL (reference sequence). The CDR3 is made up of 15 amino acids. J gave up 4 bases and V 1 base, and 6 bases lay outside the gene matches. CDR3 amino acids: CASSQVFRGAYGYTF. In DNA, the CDR3 is TGTGCCAGCAGCCAAGTTTTCAGGGGGGCCTATGGCTACACCTTC.